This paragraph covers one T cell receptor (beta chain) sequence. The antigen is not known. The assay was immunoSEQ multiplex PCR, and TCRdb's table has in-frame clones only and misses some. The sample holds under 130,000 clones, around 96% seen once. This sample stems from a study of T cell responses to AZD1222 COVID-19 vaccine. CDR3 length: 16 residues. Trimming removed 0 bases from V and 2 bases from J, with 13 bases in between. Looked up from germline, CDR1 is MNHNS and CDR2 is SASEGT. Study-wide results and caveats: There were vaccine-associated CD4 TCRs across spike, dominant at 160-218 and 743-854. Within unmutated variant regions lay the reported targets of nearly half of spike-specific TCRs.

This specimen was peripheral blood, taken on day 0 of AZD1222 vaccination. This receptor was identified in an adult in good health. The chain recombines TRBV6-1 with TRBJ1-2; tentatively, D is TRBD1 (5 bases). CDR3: CASSEAMGQGNYGYTF. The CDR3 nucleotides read TGTGCCAGCAGTGAAGCAATGGGGCAGGGCAACTATGGCTACACCTTC.